This TCR beta chain is drawn from a study of OX40 agonist ivuxolimab in advanced cancers. Study-level information: An anti-OX40 (CD134) antibody with agonistic activity, ivuxolimab, was administered to patients. General study points: Averaging showed that CD8+ T cells had more expanded clones than CD4+ did.

Germline CDR1 is KGHSH and CDR2 is LQKENI. The CDR3 extends over 17 amino acids. V was clipped by 4 bases and J by 5 bases, with 23 bases between them. Details on this clone: What it recognizes is unknown.

Some clones are missing from TCRdb's copy, which holds only in-frame ones; the method was immunoSEQ multiplex PCR. In the table there are approximately 40,000 clones, 80% of which are singletons. This sample comprised CD4+ or CD8+ T cells sorted from blood, obtained in a trial of the OX40 agonist ivuxolimab. The chain uses TRBV18 and TRBJ1-1; D is possibly TRBD1 (6 bases). This receptor was obtained from an adult with an advanced solid tumor such as melanoma, head and neck, liver or kidney cancer. CDR3 DNA sequence: TGTGCCAGCTCACAAGGCCCCGGACAGCGGACGGGGACTGAAGCTTTCTTT. This gives the protein CASSQGPGQRTGTEAFF.